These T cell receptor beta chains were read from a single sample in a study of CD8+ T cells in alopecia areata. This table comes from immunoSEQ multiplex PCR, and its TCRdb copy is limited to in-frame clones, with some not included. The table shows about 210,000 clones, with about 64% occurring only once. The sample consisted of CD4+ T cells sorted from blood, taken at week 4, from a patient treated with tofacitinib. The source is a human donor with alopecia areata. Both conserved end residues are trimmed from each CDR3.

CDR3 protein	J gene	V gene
ASSIATGVYGYT	TRBJ1-2	TRBV19
SVPGGTGGPTDTQY	TRBJ2-3	TRBV29-1
ASSPAYEQY	TRBJ2-7	TRBV7-9
ASSLGTSYNSPLH	TRBJ1-6	TRBV7-9
ATTPGQGWTGELF	TRBJ2-2	TRBV10-3
ASSLGTGPNSPLH	TRBJ1-6	TRBV5-1
AWSVRVGQPQH	TRBJ1-5	TRBV30
ASRQALAGYEQY	TRBJ2-7	TRBV2
AWRQTGADNSPLH	TRBJ1-6	TRBV30
ASSSYRGGTEAF	TRBJ1-1	TRBV7-2
ASSLAQQGLYGYT	TRBJ1-2	TRBV7-9
ASSTGLRHSTDTQY	TRBJ2-3	TRBV9
AWSTGGTEAF	TRBJ1-1	TRBV30
SGGTQSTDTQY	TRBJ2-3	TRBV29-1
ASSAGLAGGYEQF	TRBJ2-1	TRBV9
ASTTGSESEAF	TRBJ1-1	TRBV5-4
AIGTGSTYEQY	TRBJ2-7	TRBV6-6
ASSEWGSGANVLT	TRBJ2-6	TRBV2